The clone carrying this TCR beta chain was picked up a small number of times. These data belong to a study of early T cells in non-severe SARS-CoV-2 infection. With V trimmed by 3 bases and J by 8 bases, 6 bases remained unmatched. CDR3 length: 15 amino acids. Individual cDNA molecules each received unique molecular identifiers attached to them. Using its own MiXCR run on the 5' RACE reads, TCRdb lists one record per CDR3 protein. The sample carries 60,000 to 70,000 distinct CDR3 sequences, over 4.5% recorded once. The source of this sequence is an adult who was a healthcare worker with PCR-confirmed SARS-CoV-2 infection or an uninfected control (not recorded which). V and J are TRBV12-3 or TRBV12-4 and TRBJ1-6; 8 nucleotides match TRBD1. Sequencing was done on a sample of whole blood. For the CDR3, the DNA is TGTGCCAGCAGTTTTCAGGGGGCCAAACATTCACCCCTCCACTTT. Its translation is CASSFQGAKHSPLHF.